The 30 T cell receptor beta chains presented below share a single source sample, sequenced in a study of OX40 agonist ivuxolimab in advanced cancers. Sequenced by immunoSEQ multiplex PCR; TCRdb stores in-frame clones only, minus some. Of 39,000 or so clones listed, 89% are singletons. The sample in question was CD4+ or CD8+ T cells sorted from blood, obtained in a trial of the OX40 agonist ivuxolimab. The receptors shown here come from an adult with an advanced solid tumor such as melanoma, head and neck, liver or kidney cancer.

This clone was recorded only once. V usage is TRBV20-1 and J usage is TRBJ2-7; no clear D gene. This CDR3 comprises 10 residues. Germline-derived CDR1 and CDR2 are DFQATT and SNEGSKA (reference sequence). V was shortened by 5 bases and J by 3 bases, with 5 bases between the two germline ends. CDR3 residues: CSAWDYEQYF. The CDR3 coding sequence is TGCAGTGCTTGGGACTACGAGCAGTACTTC.

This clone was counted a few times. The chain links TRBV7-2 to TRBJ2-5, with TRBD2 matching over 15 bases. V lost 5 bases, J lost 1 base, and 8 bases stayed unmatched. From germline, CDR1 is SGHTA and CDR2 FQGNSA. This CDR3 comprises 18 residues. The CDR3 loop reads CASSRAGTSGGLQETQYF. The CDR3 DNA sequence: TGTGCCAGCAGCCGTGCCGGGACTAGCGGGGGGCTCCAAGAGACCCAGTACTTC.

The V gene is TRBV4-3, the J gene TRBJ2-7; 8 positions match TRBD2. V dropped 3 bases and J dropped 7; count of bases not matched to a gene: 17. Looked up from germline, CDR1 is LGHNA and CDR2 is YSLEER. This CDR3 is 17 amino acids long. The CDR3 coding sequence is TGCGCCAGCAGCCAGGTACCTAGAGGTAGCGGGGACGCAGAGCAGTACTTC. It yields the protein CASSQVPRGSGDAEQYF.

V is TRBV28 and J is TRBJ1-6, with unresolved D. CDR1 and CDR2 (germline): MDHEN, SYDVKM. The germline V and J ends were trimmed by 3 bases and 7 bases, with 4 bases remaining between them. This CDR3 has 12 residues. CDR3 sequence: CASSLRNSPLHF. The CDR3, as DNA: TGTGCCAGCAGTTTGAGGAATTCACCCCTCCACTTT.

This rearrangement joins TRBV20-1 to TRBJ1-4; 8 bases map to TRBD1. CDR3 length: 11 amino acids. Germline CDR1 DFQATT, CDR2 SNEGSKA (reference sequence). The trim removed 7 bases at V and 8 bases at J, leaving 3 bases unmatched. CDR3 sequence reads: CSVRDREKLFF. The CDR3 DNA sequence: TGCAGTGTCCGGGACAGGGAAAAACTGTTTTTT.

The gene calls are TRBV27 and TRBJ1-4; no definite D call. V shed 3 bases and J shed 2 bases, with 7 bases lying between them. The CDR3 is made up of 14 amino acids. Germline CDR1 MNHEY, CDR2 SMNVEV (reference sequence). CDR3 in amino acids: CASSLRQTNEKLFF. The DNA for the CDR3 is TGTGCCAGCAGTTTGCGCCAGACTAATGAAAAACTGTTTTTT.

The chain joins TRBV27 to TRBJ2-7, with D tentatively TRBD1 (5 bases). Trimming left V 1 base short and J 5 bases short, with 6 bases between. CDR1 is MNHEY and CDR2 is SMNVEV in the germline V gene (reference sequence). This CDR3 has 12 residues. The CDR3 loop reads CASSLLGDEQYF. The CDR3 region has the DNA TGTGCCAGCAGTTTATTAGGGGACGAGCAGTACTTC.

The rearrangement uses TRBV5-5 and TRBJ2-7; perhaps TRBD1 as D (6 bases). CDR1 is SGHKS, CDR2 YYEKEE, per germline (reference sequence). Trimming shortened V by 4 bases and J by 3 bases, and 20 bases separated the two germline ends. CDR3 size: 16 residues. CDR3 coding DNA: TGTGCCAGCAGCCGGGACCCAGGGGCAGGGAACTACGAGCAGTACTTC. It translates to CASSRDPGAGNYEQYF. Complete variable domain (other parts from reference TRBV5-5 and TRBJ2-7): DAGVTQSPTHLIKTRGQQVTLRCSPISGHKSVSWYQQVLGQGPQFIFQYYEKEERGRGNFPDRFSARQFPNYSSELNVNALLLGDSALYLCASSRDPGAGNYEQYFGPGTRLTVT.

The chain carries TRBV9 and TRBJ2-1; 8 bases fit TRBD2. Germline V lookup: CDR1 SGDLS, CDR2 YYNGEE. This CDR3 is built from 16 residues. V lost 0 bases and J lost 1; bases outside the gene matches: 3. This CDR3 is CASSVGTSRSYNEQFF. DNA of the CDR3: TGTGCCAGCAGCGTAGGGACTAGCCGGTCCTACAATGAGCAGTTCTTC. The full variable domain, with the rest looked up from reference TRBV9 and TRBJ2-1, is DSGVTQTPKHLITATGQRVTLRCSPRSGDLSVYWYQQSLDQGLQFLIQYYNGEERAKGNILERFSAQQFPDLHSELNLSSLELGDSALYFCASSVGTSRSYNEQFFGPGTRLTVL.

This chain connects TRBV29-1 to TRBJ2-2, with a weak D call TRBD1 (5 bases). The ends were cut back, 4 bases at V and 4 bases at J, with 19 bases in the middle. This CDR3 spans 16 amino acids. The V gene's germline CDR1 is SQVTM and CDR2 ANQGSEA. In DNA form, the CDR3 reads TGCAGCGTTGGGGCCACAGGCGGTTTGGTCACCGGGGAGCTGTTTTTT. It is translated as CSVGATGGLVTGELFF.

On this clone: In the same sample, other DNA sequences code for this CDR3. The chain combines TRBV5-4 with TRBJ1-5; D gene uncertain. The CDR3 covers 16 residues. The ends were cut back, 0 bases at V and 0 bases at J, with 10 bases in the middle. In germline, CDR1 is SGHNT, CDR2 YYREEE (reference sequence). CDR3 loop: CASSLGGPDSNQPQHF. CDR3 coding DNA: TGTGCCAGCAGCTTGGGAGGCCCTGATAGCAATCAGCCCCAGCATTTT.

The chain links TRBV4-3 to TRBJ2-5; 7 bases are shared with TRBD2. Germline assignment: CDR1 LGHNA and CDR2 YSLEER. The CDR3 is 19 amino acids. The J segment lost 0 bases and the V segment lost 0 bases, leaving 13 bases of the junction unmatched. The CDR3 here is CASSQDLVGRGIHQETQYF. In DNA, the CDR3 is TGCGCCAGCAGCCAAGATTTAGTAGGGCGGGGGATACACCAAGAGACCCAGTACTTC.

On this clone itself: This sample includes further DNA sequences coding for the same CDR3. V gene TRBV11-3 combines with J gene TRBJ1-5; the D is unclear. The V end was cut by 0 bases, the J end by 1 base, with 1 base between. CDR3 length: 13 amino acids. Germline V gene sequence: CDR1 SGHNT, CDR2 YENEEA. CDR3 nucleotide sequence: TGTGCCAGCAGCTTAGACAGCAATCAGCCCCAGCATTTT. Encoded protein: CASSLDSNQPQHF.

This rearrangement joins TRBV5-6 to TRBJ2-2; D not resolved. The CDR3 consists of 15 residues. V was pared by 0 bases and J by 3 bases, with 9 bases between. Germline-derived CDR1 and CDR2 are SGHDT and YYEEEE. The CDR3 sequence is CASSLAAYHTGELFF. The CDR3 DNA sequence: TGTGCCAGCAGCTTGGCCGCTTATCACACCGGGGAGCTGTTTTTT.

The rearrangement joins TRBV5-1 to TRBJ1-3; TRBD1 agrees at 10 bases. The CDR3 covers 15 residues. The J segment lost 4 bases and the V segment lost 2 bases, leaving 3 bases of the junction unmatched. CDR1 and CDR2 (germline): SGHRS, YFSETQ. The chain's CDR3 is CASSLQGQGGNTIYF. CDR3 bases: TGCGCCAGCAGCTTACAGGGACAGGGGGGAAACACCATATATTTT.

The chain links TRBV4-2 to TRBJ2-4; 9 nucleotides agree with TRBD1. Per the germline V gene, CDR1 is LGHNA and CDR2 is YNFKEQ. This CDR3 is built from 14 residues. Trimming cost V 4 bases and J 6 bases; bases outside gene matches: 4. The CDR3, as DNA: TGTGCCAGCAGCCCAACGGGACAGGGAAACATTCAGTACTTC. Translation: CASSPTGQGNIQYF.

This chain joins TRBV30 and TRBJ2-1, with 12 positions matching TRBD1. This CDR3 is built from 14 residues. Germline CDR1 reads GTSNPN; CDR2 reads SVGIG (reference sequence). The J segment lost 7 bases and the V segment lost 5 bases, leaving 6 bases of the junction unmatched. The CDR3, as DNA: TGTGCCTGGGGGGGACAGGGGGCGCGTAATGAGCAGTTCTTC. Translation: CAWGGQGARNEQFF.

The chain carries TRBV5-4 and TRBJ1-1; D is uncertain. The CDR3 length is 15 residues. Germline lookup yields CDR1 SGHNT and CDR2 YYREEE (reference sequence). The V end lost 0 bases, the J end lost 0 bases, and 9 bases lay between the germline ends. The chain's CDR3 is CASSLGLGLNTEAFF. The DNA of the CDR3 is TGTGCCAGCAGCTTGGGGTTGGGCTTGAACACTGAAGCTTTCTTT.

For the CDR3, the DNA is TGTGCCAGCAGGGGGACCTTCTCTGGAAACACCATATATTTT. Its translation is CASRGTFSGNTIYF. The chain carries TRBV6-6 and TRBJ1-3, with D perhaps TRBD1 (5 bases). CDR3 length: 14 residues. In germline, CDR1 is MNHNY, CDR2 SVGAGI (reference sequence). Trimming cost V 6 bases and J 0 bases, with 9 bases left between them.

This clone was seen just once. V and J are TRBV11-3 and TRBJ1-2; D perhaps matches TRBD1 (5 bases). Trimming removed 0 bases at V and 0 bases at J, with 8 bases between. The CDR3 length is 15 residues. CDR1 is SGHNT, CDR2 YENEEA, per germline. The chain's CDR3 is CASSLEGTANYGYTF. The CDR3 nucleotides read TGTGCCAGCAGCTTAGAGGGGACGGCTAACTATGGCTACACCTTC.

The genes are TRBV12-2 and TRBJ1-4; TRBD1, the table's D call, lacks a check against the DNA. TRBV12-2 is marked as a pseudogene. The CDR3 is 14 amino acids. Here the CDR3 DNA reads TGTGCCAGCAGCCCGCAGGGGGTTAGAGAAAAACTGTTTTTT. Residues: CASSPQGVREKLFF.

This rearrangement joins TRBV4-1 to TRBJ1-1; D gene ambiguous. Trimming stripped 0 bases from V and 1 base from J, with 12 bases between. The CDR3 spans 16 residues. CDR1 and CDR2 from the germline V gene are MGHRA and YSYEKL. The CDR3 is CASSQDRRAQNTEAFF. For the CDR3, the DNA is TGCGCCAGCAGCCAAGATAGGCGGGCCCAGAACACTGAAGCTTTCTTT.

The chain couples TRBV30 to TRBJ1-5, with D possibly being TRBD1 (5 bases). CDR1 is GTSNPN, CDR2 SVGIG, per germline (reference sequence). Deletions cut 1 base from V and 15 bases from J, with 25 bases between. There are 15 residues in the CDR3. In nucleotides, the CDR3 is TGTGCCTGGAGTGGAAGGGTACTCGGGGGTGTAATGTTGCATTTT. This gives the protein CAWSGRVLGGVMLHF.

The CDR3 bases are TGTGCCAGCAGCTTTTACATACGAGTCGGTAGCTACGAGCAGTACTTC. Its protein is CASSFYIRVGSYEQYF. This chain joins TRBV5-6 and TRBJ2-7, with D unresolved. Germline V CDR1 and CDR2: SGHDT, YYEEEE. Trimming pared 2 bases from V and 3 bases from J, leaving 18 bases between. This CDR3 comprises 16 residues.

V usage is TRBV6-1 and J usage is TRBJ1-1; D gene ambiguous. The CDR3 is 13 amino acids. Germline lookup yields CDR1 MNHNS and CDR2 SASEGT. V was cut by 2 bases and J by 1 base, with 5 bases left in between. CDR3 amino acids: CASSESQNTEAFF. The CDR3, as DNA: TGTGCCAGCAGTGAATCTCAGAACACTGAAGCTTTCTTT.

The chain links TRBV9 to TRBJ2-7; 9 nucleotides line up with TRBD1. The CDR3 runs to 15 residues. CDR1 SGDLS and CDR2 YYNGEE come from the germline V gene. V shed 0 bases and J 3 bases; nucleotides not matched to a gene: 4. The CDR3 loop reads CASSVEQGAFYEQYF. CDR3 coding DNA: TGTGCCAGCAGCGTAGAACAGGGGGCCTTCTACGAGCAGTACTTC.

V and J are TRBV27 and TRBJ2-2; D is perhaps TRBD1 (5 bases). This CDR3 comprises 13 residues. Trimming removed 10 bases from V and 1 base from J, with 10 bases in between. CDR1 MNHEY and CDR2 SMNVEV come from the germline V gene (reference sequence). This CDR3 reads CATYGQNTGELFF. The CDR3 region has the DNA TGTGCCACCTATGGACAGAACACCGGGGAGCTGTTTTTT.

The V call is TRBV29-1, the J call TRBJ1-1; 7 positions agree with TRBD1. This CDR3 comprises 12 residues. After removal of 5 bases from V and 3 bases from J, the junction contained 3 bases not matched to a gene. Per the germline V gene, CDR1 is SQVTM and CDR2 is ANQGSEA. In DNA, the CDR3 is TGCAGCGTTATACAGGGGTACACTGAAGCTTTCTTT. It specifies CSVIQGYTEAFF.

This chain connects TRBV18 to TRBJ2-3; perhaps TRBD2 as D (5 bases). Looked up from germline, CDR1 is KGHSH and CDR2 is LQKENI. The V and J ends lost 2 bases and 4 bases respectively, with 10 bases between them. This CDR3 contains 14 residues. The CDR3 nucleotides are TGTGCCAGCTCACCAACTTCGGAGGCAGATACGCAGTATTTT. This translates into CASSPTSEADTQYF.

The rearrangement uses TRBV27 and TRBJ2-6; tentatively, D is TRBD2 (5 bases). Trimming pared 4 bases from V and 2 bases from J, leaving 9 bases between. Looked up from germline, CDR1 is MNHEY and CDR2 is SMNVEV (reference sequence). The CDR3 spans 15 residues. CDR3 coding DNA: TGTGCCAGCAGTTCCCTGGGAGCTGGGGCCAACGTCCTGACTTTC. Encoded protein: CASSSLGAGANVLTF.